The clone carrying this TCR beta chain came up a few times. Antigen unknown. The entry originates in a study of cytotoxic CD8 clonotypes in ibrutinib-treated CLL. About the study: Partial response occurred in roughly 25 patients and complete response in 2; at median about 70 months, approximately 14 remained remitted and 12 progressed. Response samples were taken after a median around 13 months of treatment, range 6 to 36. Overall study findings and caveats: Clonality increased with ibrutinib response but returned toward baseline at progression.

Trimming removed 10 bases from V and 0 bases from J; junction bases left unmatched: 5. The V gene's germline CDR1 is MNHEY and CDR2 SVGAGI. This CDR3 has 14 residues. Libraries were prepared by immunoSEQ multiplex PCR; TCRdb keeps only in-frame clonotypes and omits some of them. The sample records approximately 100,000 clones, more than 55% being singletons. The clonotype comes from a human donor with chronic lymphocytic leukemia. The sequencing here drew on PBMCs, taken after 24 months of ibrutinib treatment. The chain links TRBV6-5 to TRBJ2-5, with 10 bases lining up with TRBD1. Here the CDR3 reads CATRDRGYQETQYF. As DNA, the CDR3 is TGTGCCACCCGGGACAGGGGATACCAAGAGACCCAGTACTTC.